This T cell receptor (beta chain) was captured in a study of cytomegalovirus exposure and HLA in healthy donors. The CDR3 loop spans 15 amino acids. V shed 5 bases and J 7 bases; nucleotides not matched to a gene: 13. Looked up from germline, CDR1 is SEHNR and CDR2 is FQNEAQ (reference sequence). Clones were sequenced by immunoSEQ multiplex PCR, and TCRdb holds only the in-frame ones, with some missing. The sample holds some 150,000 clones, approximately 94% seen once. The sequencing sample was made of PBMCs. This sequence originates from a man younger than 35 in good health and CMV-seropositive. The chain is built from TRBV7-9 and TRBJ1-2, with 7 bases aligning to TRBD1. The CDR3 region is CASSTFPGQSPGYTF. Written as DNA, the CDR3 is TGTGCCAGCAGCACGTTTCCGGGACAGAGTCCTGGCTACACCTTC.